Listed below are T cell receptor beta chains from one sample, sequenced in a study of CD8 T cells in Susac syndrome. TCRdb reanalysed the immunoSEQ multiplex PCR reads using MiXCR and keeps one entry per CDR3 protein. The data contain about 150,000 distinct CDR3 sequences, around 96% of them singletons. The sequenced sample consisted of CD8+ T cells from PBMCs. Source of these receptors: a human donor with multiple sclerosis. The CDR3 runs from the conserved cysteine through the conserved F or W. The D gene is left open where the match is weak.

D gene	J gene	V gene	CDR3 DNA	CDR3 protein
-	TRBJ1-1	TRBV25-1	TGTGCCAGCAGTGAACGGGGAAGGAACACTGAAGCTTTCTTT	CASSERGRNTEAFF
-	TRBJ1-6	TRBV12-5	TGTGCTAGTGGTTTGAGTACCCCCCTTAATTCACCCCTCCACTTT	CASGLSTPLNSPLHF
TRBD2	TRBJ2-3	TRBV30	TGTGCCTGGAGTTTAATTAGGCGGGGGGGCCAAACAGATACGCAGTATTTT	CAWSLIRRGGQTDTQYF
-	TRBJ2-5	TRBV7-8	TGTGCCAGCAGCTGGCAACATGGTCCCAAAGAGACCCAGTACTTC	CASSWQHGPKETQYF
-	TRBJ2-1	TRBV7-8	TGTGCCAGCAGCTTAGCGTTTCCAGGGACACCCACCCACAATGAGCAGTTCTTC	CASSLAFPGTPTHNEQFF
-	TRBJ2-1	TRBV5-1	TGCGCCAGCCGAGCCCCCGTGTCAGACAATGAGCAGTTCTTC	CASRAPVSDNEQFF
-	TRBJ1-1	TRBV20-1	TGCAGTGCTAGAGGAGGAGGAGTCCTGAACACTGAAGCTTTCTTT	CSARGGGVLNTEAFF
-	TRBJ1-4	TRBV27	TGTGCCAGCAGTTTCTCAGGGTCTAATGAAAAACTGTTTTTT	CASSFSGSNEKLFF
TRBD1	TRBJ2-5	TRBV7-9	TGTGCCAGCAGCTCCCGGACAGGGGAGACGGAGACCCAGTACTTC	CASSSRTGETETQYF
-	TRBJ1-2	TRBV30	TGTGCCTGGAAGGTGTCGGGTGGCTACACCTTC	CAWKVSGGYTF
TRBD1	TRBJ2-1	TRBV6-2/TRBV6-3	TGTGCCAGCAGTTACGGGTCCGAGGGGGCGGACAATGAGCAGTTCTTC	CASSYGSEGADNEQFF
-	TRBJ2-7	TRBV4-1	TGCGCCAGCAGCCGACAAACGGGACAAGTCATCTACGAGCAGTACTTC	CASSRQTGQVIYEQYF
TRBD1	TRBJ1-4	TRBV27	TGTGCCGGCCTAGGGACAGGCCACAGATCTTTT	CAGLGTGHRSF